The entry below describes one T cell receptor (beta chain). The data are from a study of blood T cell repertoires in COVID-19. Turning to the study itself: Acute and convalescent COVID-19 specimens originated in the United States, Italy and Spain. The analysed material was cDNA or gDNA that came from T cells, B-cell-depleted T cells, or PBMCs.

Assay: immunoSEQ multiplex PCR; the TCRdb copy retains only in-frame clones and omits some. The sample records around 300,000 clones, around nine tenths being singletons. This CDR3 has 18 amino acids. Germline-derived CDR1 and CDR2 are KGHSH and LQKENI. Trimming at V came to 6 bases and at J to 1 base, leaving 14 bases not matched to a gene. The V call is TRBV18, the J call TRBJ1-5; 8 bases line up with TRBD1. The sequenced sample consisted of peripheral blood. The clonotype comes from a woman in her thirties or forties who had recovered from COVID-19. CDR3 DNA: TGTGCCAGCTCGCCGGTGGTCCAGGGGGCGGGAAGCAATCAGCCCCAGCATTTT. It encodes CASSPVVQGAGSNQPQHF. The full variable domain, in which reference TRBV18 and TRBJ1-5 provide the parts outside the CDR3, is NAGVMQNPRHLVRRRGQEARLRCSPMKGHSHVYWYRQLPEEGLKFMVYLQKENIIDESGMPKERFSAEFPKEGPSILRIQQVVRGDSAAYFCASSPVVQGAGSNQPQHFGDGTRLSIL.